The 10 T cell receptor beta chains below all came from one sample that was sequenced in a study of T-cell memory formation after mild COVID-19. TCRdb re-derived calls from the 5' RACE reads in MiXCR, one entry per CDR3 protein. The sample includes over 150,000 distinct CDR3 sequences, roughly 13% of them seen just once. The sequencing sample was made of PBMCs or a T cell subset sorted from them (not recorded which). All receptors derive from a man between 18 and 29 years old who had mild COVID-19 (a few samples of this study predate the infection). Cell type and time point are not known.

The chain couples TRBV12-3 or TRBV12-4 to TRBJ2-2; D might be TRBD1 or TRBD2, each matching 6 bases. This CDR3 contains 15 residues. The V and J ends lost 5 bases and 5 bases respectively, with 15 bases between them. CDR3 sequence: CASSQGRGVTGELFF. CDR3 coding DNA: TGTGCCAGCAGTCAGGGGCGGGGAGTTACCGGGGAGCTGTTTTTT.

This clonotype was found many times. This chain connects TRBV12-3 or TRBV12-4 to TRBJ2-2; D is unresolved. V gave up 6 bases and J gave up 3 bases, with 2 bases separating them. CDR3 length: 11 residues. The CDR3 region is CASRYTGELFF. The CDR3 coding sequence is TGTGCCAGCAGGTACACCGGGGAGCTGTTTTTT.

The chain has TRBV7-2 and TRBJ2-2; D tentatively fits TRBD1 or TRBD2 (6 bases each). V was clipped by 3 bases and J by 5 bases, with 13 bases between them. Germline loops: CDR1 SGHTA, CDR2 FQGNSA. The CDR3 loop spans 15 amino acids. In nucleotides, the CDR3 is TGTGCCAGCAGCTTCCGGGGGCGGGTAACCGGGGAGCTGTTTTTT. This codes for CASSFRGRVTGELFF.

For the CDR3, the DNA is TGTGCCAGCAGCCAAGATGACGGGGGGACGTACAATGAGCAGTTCTTC. Translation gives CASSQDDGGTYNEQFF. The chain couples TRBV4-2 to TRBJ2-1; 7 nucleotides match TRBD2. Germline CDR1 reads LGHNA; CDR2 reads YNFKEQ. V trimming: 0 bases; J trimming: 4 bases; junction bases outside the gene matches: 6. The CDR3 covers 16 residues.

Comments on this clonotype: The junction and the germline gene differ at one end; a read error may be behind it. CDR3 sequence reads: CASSATTYQPHHF. CDR3 bases: TGTGCCAGCAGCGCGACTACCTATCAGCCCCATCATTTT. V gene TRBV6-2 or TRBV6-3 combines with J gene TRBJ1-5; D not resolved. The CDR3 extends over 13 amino acids. The germline CDR1 and CDR2 sequences are MNHEY and SVGEGT.

The rearrangement uses TRBV9 and TRBJ2-7; D might be TRBD1 (7 bases). Germline loops: CDR1 SGDLS, CDR2 YYNGEE. The V end lost 4 bases, the J end lost 7 bases, and 15 bases lay between the germline ends. This CDR3 has 13 residues. CDR3 sequence reads: CASSSRQGGEQYF. CDR3 DNA sequence: TGTGCCAGCAGCTCGCGACAGGGAGGAGAGCAGTACTTC. The full variable domain, completed using reference TRBV9 and TRBJ2-7, is DSGVTQTPKHLITATGQRVTLRCSPRSGDLSVYWYQQSLDQGLQFLIQYYNGEERAKGNILERFSAQQFPDLHSELNLSSLELGDSALYFCASSSRQGGEQYFGPGTRLTVT.

This clonotype has more than one count but fewer than ten. As DNA, the CDR3 is TGTGCCAGCAGCCAAGGGCCGGGGGCCTTCACAGATACGCAGTATTTT. Its protein is CASSQGPGAFTDTQYF. The rearrangement uses TRBV14 and TRBJ2-3; either TRBD1 or TRBD2 may supply D (6 bases each). CDR1 and CDR2 from the germline V gene are SGHDN and FVKESK. The germline V and J ends were trimmed by 1 base and 2 bases, with 13 bases remaining between them. The CDR3 runs to 16 residues.

The chain recombines TRBV12-3 or TRBV12-4 with TRBJ1-2; D unresolved. This CDR3 contains 16 residues. Trimming cost V 4 bases and J 0 bases, with 15 bases left between them. CDR3 amino acids: CASSSTGLRANYGYTF. The CDR3 region has the DNA TGTGCCAGCAGTTCGACCGGACTCCGAGCTAACTATGGCTACACCTTC.

The sample holds a few counts of this clonotype. This chain connects TRBV20-1 to TRBJ2-7; the match to TRBD2 covers 8 bases. The CDR3 runs 15 residues. Germline assignment: CDR1 DFQATT and CDR2 SNEGSKA (reference sequence). V shed 6 bases and J 4 bases; nucleotides not matched to a gene: 14. CDR3 sequence (DNA): TGCAGTGCCCGGGGGGGACCGGCCGTAGAATACGAGCAGTACGTC. It codes for CSARGGPAVEYEQYV.

This clonotype came up a few times. This chain joins TRBV7-2 and TRBJ1-3; no clear D gene. Germline lookup yields CDR1 SGHTA and CDR2 FQGNSA. The CDR3 extends over 16 amino acids. V was shortened by 3 bases and J by 0 bases, with 12 bases between the two germline ends. The CDR3 nucleotides read TGTGCCAGCAGCTTGGACCGGGCCTCCTCTGGAAACACCATATATTTT. It encodes CASSLDRASSGNTIYF.